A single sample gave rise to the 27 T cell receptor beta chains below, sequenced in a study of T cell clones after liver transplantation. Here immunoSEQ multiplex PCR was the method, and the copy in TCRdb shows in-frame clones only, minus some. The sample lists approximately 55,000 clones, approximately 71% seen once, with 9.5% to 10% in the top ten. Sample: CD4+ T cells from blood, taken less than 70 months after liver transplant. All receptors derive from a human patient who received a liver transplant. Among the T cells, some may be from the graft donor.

The CDR3 DNA is TGCAGCGTGAGACAGAGTCCACAGTACGAGCAGTACTTC. Translated, it gives CSVRQSPQYEQYF. This chain joins TRBV29-1 and TRBJ2-7; D perhaps matches TRBD1 (5 bases). Germline CDR1 reads SQVTM; CDR2 reads ANQGSEA. V was clipped by 6 bases and J by 4 bases, with 16 bases between them. The CDR3 loop spans 13 amino acids.

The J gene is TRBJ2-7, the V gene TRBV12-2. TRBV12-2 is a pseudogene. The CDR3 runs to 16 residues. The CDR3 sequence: CASRLVLWGAAYEQYF. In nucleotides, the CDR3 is TGTGCAAGTCGCTTAGTGTTGTGGGGGGCCGCCTACGAGCAGTACTTC.

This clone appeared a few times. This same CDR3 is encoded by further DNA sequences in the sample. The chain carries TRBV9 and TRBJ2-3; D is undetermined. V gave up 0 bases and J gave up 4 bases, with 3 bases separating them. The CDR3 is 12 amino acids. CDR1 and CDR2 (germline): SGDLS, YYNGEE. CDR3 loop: CASSVAADTQYF. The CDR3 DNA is TGTGCCAGCAGCGTAGCTGCAGATACGCAGTATTTT.

The CDR3 sequence is CASSPAGNTGELFF. CDR3 DNA sequence: TGTGCCAGCAGCCCAGCAGGGAACACCGGGGAGCTGTTTTTT. This chain links TRBV11-1 with TRBJ2-2; D is ambiguous. CDR1 SGHAT and CDR2 FQDESV come from the germline V gene (reference sequence). The CDR3 covers 14 residues. V was clipped by 5 bases and J by 1 base, with 8 bases between them.

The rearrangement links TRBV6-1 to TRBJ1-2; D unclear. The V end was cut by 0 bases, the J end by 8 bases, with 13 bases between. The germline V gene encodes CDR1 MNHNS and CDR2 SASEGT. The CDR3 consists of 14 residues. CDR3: CASSEADDGRGYTF. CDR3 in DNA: TGTGCCAGCAGTGAAGCAGATGATGGGAGGGGCTACACCTTC.

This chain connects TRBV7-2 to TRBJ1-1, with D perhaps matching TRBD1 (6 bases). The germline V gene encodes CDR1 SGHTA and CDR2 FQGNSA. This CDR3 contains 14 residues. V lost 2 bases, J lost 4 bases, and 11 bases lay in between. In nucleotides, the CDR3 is TGTGCCAGCAGCTTACGTCGAGGGGGCACTGAAGCTTTCTTT. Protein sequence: CASSLRRGGTEAFF. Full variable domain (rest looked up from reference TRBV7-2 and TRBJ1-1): GAGVSQSPSNKVTEKGKDVELRCDPISGHTALYWYRQSLGQGLEFLIYFQGNSAPDKSGLPSDRFSAERTGGSVSTLTIQRTQQEDSAVYLCASSLRRGGTEAFFGQGTRLTVV.

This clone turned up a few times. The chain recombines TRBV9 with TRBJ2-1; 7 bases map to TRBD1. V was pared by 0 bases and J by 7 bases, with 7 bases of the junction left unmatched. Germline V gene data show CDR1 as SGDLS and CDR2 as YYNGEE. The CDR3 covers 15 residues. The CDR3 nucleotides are TGTGCCAGCAGCGTAGGGGACAGCCGATCTAATGAGCAGTTCTTC. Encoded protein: CASSVGDSRSNEQFF.

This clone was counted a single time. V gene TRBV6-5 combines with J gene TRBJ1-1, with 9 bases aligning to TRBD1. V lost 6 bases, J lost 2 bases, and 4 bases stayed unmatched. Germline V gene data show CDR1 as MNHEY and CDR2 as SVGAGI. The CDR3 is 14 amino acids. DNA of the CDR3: TGTGCCAGCAGGACGGGACAGGGAAACACTGAAGCTTTCTTT. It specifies CASRTGQGNTEAFF.

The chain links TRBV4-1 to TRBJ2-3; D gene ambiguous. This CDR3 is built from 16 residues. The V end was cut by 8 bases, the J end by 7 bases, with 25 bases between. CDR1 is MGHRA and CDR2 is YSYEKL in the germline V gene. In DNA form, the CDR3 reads TGCGCCAGCGCCCCGGTGAGCCTTTTGAGGCAGTATACGCAGTATTTT. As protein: CASAPVSLLRQYTQYF.

The CDR3 DNA sequence: TGTGCCAGCAGTTACACAGGGGGCGATAGCAATCAGCCCCAGCATTTT. Amino acids: CASSYTGGDSNQPQHF. The chain is built from TRBV6-6 and TRBJ1-5; 9 bases fit TRBD1. The junction had 2 bases not matched to a gene; V was cut back by 2 bases and J by 0 bases. CDR3 length equals 16 residues. In germline, CDR1 is MNHNY, CDR2 SVGAGI (reference sequence).

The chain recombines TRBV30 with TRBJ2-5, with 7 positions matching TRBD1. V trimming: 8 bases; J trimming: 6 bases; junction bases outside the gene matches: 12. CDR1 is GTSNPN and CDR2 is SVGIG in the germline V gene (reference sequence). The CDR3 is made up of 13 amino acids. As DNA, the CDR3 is TGTGCCCGGACGGCAGGGGGAAGGAAGACCCAGTACTTC. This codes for CARTAGGRKTQYF.

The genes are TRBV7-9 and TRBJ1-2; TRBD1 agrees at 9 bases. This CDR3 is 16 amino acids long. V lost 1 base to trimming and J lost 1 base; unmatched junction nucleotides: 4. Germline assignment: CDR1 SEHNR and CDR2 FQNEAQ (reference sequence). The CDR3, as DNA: TGTGCCAGCAGCTTAGACAGGACAGGGGATAACTATGGCTACACCTTC. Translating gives CASSLDRTGDNYGYTF.

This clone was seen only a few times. CDR3 sequence (DNA): TGTGCCAGCAGCTATCGGCCTAACTCTAACTATGGCTACACCTTC. Translating gives CASSYRPNSNYGYTF. The chain uses TRBV2 and TRBJ1-2; D not certain. V lost 6 bases, J lost 0 bases, and 14 bases lay in between. Per germline, CDR1 SNHLY and CDR2 FYNNEI. The CDR3 spans 15 residues. The variable domain in full, with the rest retrieved from reference TRBV2 and TRBJ1-2, is EPEVTQTPSHQVTQMGQEVILRCVPISNHLYFYWYRQILGQKVEFLVSFYNNEISEKSEIFDDQFSVERPDGSNFTLKIRSTKLEDSAMYFCASSYRPNSNYGYTFGSGTRLTVV.

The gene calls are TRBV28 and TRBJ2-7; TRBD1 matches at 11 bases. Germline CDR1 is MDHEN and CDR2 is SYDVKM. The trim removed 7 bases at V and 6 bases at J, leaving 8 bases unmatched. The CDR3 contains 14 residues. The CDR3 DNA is TGTGCCAGCACCAGAGGGACAGGGGGAGGCGAGCAGTACTTC. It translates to CASTRGTGGGEQYF.

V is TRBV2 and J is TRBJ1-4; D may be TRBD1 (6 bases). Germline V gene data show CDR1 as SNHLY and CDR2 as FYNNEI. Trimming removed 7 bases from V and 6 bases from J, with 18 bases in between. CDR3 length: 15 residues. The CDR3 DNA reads TGTGCCAGCAATCCCACGGGGCAGGGGTATGAAAAACTGTTTTTT. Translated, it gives CASNPTGQGYEKLFF.

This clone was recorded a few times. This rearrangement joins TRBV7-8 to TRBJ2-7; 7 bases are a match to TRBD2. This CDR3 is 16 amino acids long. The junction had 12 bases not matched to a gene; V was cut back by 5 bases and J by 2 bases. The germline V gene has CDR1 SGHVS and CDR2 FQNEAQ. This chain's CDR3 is CASSGVRGRGTYEQYF. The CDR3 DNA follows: TGTGCCAGCAGCGGGGTACGGGGGAGGGGCACCTACGAGCAGTACTTC.

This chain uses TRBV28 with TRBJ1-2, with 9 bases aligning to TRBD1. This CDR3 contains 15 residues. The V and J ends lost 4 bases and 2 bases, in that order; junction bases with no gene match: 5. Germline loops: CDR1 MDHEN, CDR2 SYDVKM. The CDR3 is CASSSNRGPNYGYTF. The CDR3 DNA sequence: TGTGCCAGCAGTTCAAACAGGGGGCCCAACTATGGCTACACCTTC.

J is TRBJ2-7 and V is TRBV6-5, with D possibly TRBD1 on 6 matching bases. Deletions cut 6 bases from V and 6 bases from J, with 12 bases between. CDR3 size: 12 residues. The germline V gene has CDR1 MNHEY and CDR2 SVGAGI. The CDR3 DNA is TGTGCCAGCAGCTTTAGAGGGGGCGAGCAGTACTTC. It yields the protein CASSFRGGEQYF.

CDR3 residues: CASSGLAGGHDGELFF. The CDR3 bases are TGTGCCAGCAGCGGACTAGCGGGGGGGCATGACGGGGAGCTGTTTTTT. This chain links TRBV5-4 with TRBJ2-2, with 15 nucleotides matching TRBD2. Germline CDR1 SGHNT, CDR2 YYREEE (reference sequence). The CDR3 spans 16 residues. J was trimmed by 7 bases and V by 4 bases; bases with no gene match: 5.

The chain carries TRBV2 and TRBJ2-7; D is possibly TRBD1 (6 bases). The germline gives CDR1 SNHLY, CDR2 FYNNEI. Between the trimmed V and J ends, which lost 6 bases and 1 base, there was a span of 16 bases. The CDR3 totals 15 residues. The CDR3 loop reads CASSPVAGDSYEQYF. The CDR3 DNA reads TGTGCCAGCAGCCCCGTGGCAGGGGATTCCTACGAGCAGTACTTC.

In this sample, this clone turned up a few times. The CDR3 DNA sequence: TGTGCCAGCAGTGAAGTCGGGACATACAATGAGCAGTTCTTC. Translated: CASSEVGTYNEQFF. The chain employs TRBV6-1 and TRBJ2-1; D might be TRBD1 (6 bases). This CDR3 contains 14 residues. Deletions cut 1 base from V and 4 bases from J, with 8 bases between. CDR1 MNHNS and CDR2 SASEGT come from the germline V gene.

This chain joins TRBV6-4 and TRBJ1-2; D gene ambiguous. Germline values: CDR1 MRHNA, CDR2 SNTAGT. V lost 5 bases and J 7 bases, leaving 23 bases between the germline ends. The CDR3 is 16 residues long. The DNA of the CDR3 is TGTGCCAGCAGTCCCGGGAGGAGCCCCGGCTCGGGTGGCTACACCTTC. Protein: CASSPGRSPGSGGYTF.

The CDR3 DNA reads TGTGCCAGTAGTACGGGGGCCCGGAAGAACACTGAAGCTTTCTTT. Translated: CASSTGARKNTEAFF. The rearrangement uses TRBV19 and TRBJ1-1; possibly TRBD1 for D (6 bases). Trimming shortened V by 4 bases and J by 1 base, and 13 bases separated the two germline ends. The CDR3 totals 15 residues. The germline V gene has CDR1 LNHDA and CDR2 SQIVND (reference sequence).

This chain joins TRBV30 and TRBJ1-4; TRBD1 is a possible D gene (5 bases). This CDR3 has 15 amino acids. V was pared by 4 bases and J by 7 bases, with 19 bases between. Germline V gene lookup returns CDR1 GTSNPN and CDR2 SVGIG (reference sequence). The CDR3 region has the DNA TGTGCCTGGACTCGGGCCCCAGGGAAGGGTGAAAAACTGTTTTTT. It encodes CAWTRAPGKGEKLFF.

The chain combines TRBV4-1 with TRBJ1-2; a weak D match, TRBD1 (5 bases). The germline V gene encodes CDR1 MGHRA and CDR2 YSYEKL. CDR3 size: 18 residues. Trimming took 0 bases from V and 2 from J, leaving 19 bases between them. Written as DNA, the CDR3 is TGCGCCAGCAGCCAAGATGGGCCGGGGGTTCCTCAAAACTATGGCTACACCTTC. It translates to CASSQDGPGVPQNYGYTF.

DNA of the CDR3: TGTGCCAGCAGCAACCACCAACCGGGGGGCACAGATACGCAGTATTTT. This encodes CASSNHQPGGTDTQYF. This chain connects TRBV7-9 to TRBJ2-3, with D tentatively TRBD2 (6 bases). V was shortened by 5 bases and J by 1 base, with 16 bases between the two germline ends. Germline V gives CDR1 SEHNR, CDR2 FQNEAQ (reference sequence). The CDR3 spans 16 residues.

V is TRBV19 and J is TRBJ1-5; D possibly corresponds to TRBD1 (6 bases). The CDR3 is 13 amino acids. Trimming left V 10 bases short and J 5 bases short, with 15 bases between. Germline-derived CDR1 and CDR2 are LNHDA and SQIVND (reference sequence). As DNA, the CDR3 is TGTGCCACCCAAGAATACAGGGATCAGCCCCAGCATTTT. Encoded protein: CATQEYRDQPQHF.